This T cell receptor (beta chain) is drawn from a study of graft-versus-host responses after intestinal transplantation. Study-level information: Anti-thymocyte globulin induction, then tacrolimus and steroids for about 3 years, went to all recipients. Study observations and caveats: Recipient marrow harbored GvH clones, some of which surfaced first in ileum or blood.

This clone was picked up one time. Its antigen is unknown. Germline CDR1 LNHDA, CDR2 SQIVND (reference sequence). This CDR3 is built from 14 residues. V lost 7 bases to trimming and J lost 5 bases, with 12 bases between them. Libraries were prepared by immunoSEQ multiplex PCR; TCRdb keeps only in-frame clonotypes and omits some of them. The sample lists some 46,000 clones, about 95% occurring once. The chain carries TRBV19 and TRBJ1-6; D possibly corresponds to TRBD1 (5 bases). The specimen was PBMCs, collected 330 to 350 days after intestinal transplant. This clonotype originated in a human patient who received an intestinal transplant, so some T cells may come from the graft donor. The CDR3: CASTPGLDNSPLHF. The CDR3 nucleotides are TGTGCCAGTACCCCAGGGCTGGATAATTCACCCCTCCACTTT.